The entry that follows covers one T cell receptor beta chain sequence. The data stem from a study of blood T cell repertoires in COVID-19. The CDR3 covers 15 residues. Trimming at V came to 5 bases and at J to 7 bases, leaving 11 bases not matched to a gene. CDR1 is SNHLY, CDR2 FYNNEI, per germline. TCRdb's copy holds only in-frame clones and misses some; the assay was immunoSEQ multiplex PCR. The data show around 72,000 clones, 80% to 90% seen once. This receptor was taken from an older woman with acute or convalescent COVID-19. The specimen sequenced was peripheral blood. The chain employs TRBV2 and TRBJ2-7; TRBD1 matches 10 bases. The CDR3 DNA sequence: TGTGCCAGCAGTAGCCTCGGGACAGGGGTGTCAGAGCAGTACTTC. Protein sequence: CASSSLGTGVSEQYF.